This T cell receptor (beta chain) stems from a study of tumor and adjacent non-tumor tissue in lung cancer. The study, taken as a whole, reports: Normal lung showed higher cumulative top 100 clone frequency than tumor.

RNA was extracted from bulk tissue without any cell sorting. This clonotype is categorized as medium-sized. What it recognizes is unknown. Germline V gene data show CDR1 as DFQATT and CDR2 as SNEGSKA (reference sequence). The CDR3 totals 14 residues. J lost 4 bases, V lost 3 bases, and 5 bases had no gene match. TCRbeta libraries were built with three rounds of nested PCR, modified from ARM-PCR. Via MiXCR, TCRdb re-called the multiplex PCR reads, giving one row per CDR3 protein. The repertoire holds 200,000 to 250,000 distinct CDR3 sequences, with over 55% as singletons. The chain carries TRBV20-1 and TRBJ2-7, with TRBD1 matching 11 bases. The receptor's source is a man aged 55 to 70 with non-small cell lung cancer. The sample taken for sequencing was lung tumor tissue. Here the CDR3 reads CSASPGQGAYEQYF. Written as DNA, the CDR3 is TGCAGTGCTAGCCCAGGACAGGGGGCATACGAGCAGTACTTC.